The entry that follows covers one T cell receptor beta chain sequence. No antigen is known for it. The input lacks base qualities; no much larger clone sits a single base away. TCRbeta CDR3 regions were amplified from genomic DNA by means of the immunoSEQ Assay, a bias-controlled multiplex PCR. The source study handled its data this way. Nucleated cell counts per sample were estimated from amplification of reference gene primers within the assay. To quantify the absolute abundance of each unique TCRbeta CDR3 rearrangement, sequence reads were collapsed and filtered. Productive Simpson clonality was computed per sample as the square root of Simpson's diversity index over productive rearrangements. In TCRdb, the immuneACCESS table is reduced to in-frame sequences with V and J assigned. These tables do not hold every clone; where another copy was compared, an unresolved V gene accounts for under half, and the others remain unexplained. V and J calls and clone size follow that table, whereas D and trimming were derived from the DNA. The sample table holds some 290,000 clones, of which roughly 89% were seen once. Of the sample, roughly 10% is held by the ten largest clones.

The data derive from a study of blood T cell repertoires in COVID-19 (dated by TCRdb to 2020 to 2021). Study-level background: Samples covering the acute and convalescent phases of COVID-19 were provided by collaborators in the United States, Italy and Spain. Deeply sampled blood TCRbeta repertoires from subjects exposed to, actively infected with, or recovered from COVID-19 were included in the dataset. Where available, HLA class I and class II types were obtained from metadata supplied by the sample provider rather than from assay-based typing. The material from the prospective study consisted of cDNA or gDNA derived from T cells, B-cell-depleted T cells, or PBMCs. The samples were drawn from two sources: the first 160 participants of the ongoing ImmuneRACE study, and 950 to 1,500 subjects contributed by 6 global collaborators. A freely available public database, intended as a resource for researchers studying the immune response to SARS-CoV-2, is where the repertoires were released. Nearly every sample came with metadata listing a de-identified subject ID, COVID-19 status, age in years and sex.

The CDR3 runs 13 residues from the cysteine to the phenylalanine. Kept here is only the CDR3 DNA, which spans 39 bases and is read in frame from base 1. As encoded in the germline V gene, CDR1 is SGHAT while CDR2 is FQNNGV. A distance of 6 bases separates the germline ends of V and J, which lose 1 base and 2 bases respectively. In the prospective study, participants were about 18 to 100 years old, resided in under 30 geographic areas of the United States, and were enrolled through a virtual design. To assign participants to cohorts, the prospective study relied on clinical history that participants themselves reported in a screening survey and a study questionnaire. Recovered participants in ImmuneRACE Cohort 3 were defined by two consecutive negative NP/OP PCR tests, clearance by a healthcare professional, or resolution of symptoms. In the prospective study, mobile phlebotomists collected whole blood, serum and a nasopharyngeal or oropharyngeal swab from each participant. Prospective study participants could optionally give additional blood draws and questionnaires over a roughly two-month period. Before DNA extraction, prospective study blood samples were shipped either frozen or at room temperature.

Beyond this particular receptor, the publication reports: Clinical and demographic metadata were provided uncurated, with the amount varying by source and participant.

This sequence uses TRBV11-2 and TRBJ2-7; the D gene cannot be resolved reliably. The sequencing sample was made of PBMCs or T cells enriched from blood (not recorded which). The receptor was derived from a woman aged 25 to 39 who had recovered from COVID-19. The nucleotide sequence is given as TGTGCCAGCAGCTTAGCCTCCCCCTACGAGCAGTACTTC. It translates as CASSLASPYEQYF.